Listed below are T cell receptor beta chains from one sample, sequenced in a study of T cells in Graves' hyperthyroidism and ophthalmopathy. TCRdb independently ran MiXCR on the multiplex PCR reads; one entry per CDR3 protein. Among more than 300,000 distinct CDR3 sequences, about 14% were seen once, and the ten largest hold 15% to 20%. Sequenced input: blood. The receptors stem from a woman aged 25 to 39 with Graves' ophthalmopathy. Each CDR3 is given with its conserved first and last residue. Each record gives: V gene, J gene, D gene, clone size, CDR3 DNA, CDR3 protein. The D gene is left open where the match is weak. For some rows the clone size is stated as once, few or many, or as a class when expanded; others skip it.

V: TRBV15; J: TRBJ2-5; D: .; size: few; DNA: TGTGCCACCAGCACAAGACAGGGAGGGGAGACCCAGTACTTC; CDR3: CATSTRQGGETQYF
V: TRBV28; J: TRBJ2-5; D: .; size: many; DNA: TGTGCCAGCAGTTCGTGGGCCTACCAAGAGACCCAGTACTTC; CDR3: CASSSWAYQETQYF
V: TRBV7-6; J: TRBJ2-1; D: .; size: few; DNA: TGTGCCAGCAGCTTAGAGAGATTCTACAATGAGCAGTTCTTC; CDR3: CASSLERFYNEQFF
V: TRBV6-1; J: TRBJ1-2; D: .; size: many; DNA: TGTGCCAGCAGTGCAGTACAAGCCGGGAAGGGGGGATATGGCTACACCTTC; CDR3: CASSAVQAGKGGYGYTF
V: TRBV30; J: TRBJ2-6; D: .; size: many; DNA: TGTGCCTGGAGTGTAGGGGGTTCTGGGGCCAACGTCCTGACTTTC; CDR3: CAWSVGGSGANVLTF
V: TRBV25-1; J: TRBJ1-6; D: .; size: few; DNA: TGTGCCAGCTCTACCGTGGGGGCGGGTTCACCCCTCCACTTT; CDR3: CASSTVGAGSPLHF
V: TRBV3-1; J: TRBJ2-2; D: .; size: many; DNA: TGTGCCAGCAGCCAAACCTTAACAACTAACACCGGGGAGCTGTTTTTT; CDR3: CASSQTLTTNTGELFF
V: TRBV14; J: TRBJ2-1; D: .; size: many; DNA: TGTGCCAGCAGCCAAGTAGCCCCACTCAATGAGCAGTTCTTC; CDR3: CASSQVAPLNEQFF
V: TRBV7-8; J: TRBJ1-2; D: .; size: many; DNA: TGTGCCAGCAGCTTGGGGACGAATAACTATGGCTACACCTTC; CDR3: CASSLGTNNYGYTF
V: TRBV11-3; J: TRBJ2-2; D: .; size: many; DNA: TGTGCCAGCAGCCAATTTACCGGGGAGCTGTTTTTT; CDR3: CASSQFTGELFF
V: TRBV27; J: TRBJ2-3; D: .; size: many; DNA: TGTGCCAGCAGTTTATACAGGGCTGGCACAGATACGCAGTATTTT; CDR3: CASSLYRAGTDTQYF
V: TRBV6-1; J: TRBJ2-2; D: TRBD2; size: few; DNA: TGTGCCAGCAGCGTACAGCGGGGGGGCCGATCCGGGGAGCTGTTTTTT; CDR3: CASSVQRGGRSGELFF
V: TRBV20-1; J: TRBJ2-3; D: TRBD2; size: once; DNA: TGCAGTGCTAGTCATCTAGCGGGAGAGGGCACAGATACGCAGTATTTT; CDR3: CSASHLAGEGTDTQYF
V: TRBV7-9; J: TRBJ2-3; D: .; size: many; DNA: TGTGCCAGCAGCTTCCCCGCCTCTAGCACAGATACGCAGTATTTT; CDR3: CASSFPASSTDTQYF
V: TRBV7-2; J: TRBJ2-1; D: .; size: few; DNA: TGTGCCAGCAGCTTAGGTTTTCCCCGGACAGAGAACAATGAGCAGTTCTTC; CDR3: CASSLGFPRTENNEQFF
V: TRBV6-1; J: TRBJ1-1; D: .; size: many; DNA: TGTGCCAGCAGTGGGCAGATTGGGGTCAGCACTGAAGCTTTCTTT; CDR3: CASSGQIGVSTEAFF
V: TRBV29-1; J: TRBJ1-1; D: .; size: many; DNA: TGCAGCGTTGGGGGCGAAGCTTTCTTT; CDR3: CSVGGEAFF
V: TRBV6-1; J: TRBJ2-1; D: TRBD1; size: many; DNA: TGTGCCAGCAGTGGTGACAGGGTCAGTGAGCAGTTCTTC; CDR3: CASSGDRVSEQFF
V: TRBV13; J: TRBJ2-5; D: .; size: many; DNA: TGTGCCAGCAGCTTAAAAGAACAGCAAGAGACCCAGTACTTC; CDR3: CASSLKEQQETQYF
V: TRBV5-5; J: TRBJ2-1; D: .; size: .; DNA: TGTGCCAGCAGCATAGGACGGAACAATGAGCAGTTCTTC; CDR3: CASSIGRNNEQFF
V: TRBV27; J: TRBJ2-1; D: .; size: many; DNA: TGTGCCAGCAGTAATAGACGACCCCCGAAGACCTACAATGAGCAGTTCTTC; CDR3: CASSNRRPPKTYNEQFF
V: TRBV20-1; J: TRBJ2-7; D: TRBD1; size: .; DNA: TGCAGTGCTAGGAGGACAGGGGTTGGGTACGAGCAGTACTTC; CDR3: CSARRTGVGYEQYF
V: TRBV28; J: TRBJ1-3; D: TRBD1; size: few; DNA: TGTGCCAGCAGTGGCCGGGACAGGAACTCTGGAAACACCATATATTTT; CDR3: CASSGRDRNSGNTIYF
V: TRBV6-5; J: TRBJ2-6; D: .; size: many; DNA: TGTGCCAGCAGTTACTCAGCTGTATTTGGGGCCAACGTCCTGACTTTC; CDR3: CASSYSAVFGANVLTF
V: TRBV15; J: TRBJ2-7; D: .; size: many; DNA: TGTGCCACCAGCGCACGGGGGACCGGTTACGAGCAGTACTTC; CDR3: CATSARGTGYEQYF
V: TRBV29-1; J: TRBJ1-2; D: .; size: .; DNA: TGCAGCGTTGGCTTTGGGCTTGGGGACTATGGCTACACCTTC; CDR3: CSVGFGLGDYGYTF
V: TRBV30; J: TRBJ1-2; D: TRBD1; size: many; DNA: TGTGCTCACCTGCCCCGGGGACAGGGTGTTTATGGCTACACCTTC; CDR3: CAHLPRGQGVYGYTF
V: TRBV7-3; J: TRBJ2-5; D: TRBD1; size: many; DNA: TGTGCCAGCAGCCTTAGGGCAGGGGGCCGGGAGACCCAGTACTTC; CDR3: CASSLRAGGRETQYF
V: TRBV6-1; J: TRBJ1-1; D: .; size: many; DNA: TGTGCCAGCAGTGTACAGGGTTTGGGTAGCACTGAAGCTTTCTTT; CDR3: CASSVQGLGSTEAFF
V: TRBV28; J: TRBJ2-1; D: .; size: many; DNA: TGTGCCAGCAGCACCGGATCGAATTACAATGAGCAGTTCTTC; CDR3: CASSTGSNYNEQFF
V: TRBV28; J: TRBJ2-7; D: .; size: .; DNA: TGTGCCAGCAGTTTAATCGGGGACGGTGACTACGAGCAGTACTTC; CDR3: CASSLIGDGDYEQYF
V: TRBV6-1; J: TRBJ1-1; D: .; size: many; DNA: TGTGCCAGCAGCCCCTCCCGGGGGTGGACTGAAGCTTTCTTT; CDR3: CASSPSRGWTEAFF